These 16 T cell receptor beta chains came from one sample sequenced in a study of cytotoxic CD8 clonotypes in ibrutinib-treated CLL. Here immunoSEQ multiplex PCR was the method, and the copy in TCRdb shows in-frame clones only, minus some. The sample lists 150,000 or so clones; approximately 80% were seen once. The specimen was PBMCs, collected after 12 months of ibrutinib treatment. The source of these receptors is a human donor with chronic lymphocytic leukemia.

V is TRBV28 and J is TRBJ2-7; TRBD2 matches 7 bases. The CDR3 has 14 residues. Losses at the gene ends were 3 bases for V and 3 bases for J; bases not matched to a gene: 5. Per the germline V gene, CDR1 is MDHEN and CDR2 is SYDVKM. The CDR3 here is CASSFGGRFYEQYF. The CDR3 DNA follows: TGTGCCAGCAGTTTCGGCGGGAGATTCTACGAGCAGTACTTC.

This clone was detected only a few times. The V gene is TRBV14, the J gene TRBJ1-2, with D uncertain. Germline V lookup: CDR1 SGHDN, CDR2 FVKESK. V was cut by 2 bases and J by 5 bases, with 6 bases left in between. This CDR3 spans 12 amino acids. This chain's CDR3 is CASSQSLYGYTF. The CDR3 DNA follows: TGTGCCAGCAGCCAATCCCTATATGGCTACACCTTC.

The genes are TRBV6-5 and TRBJ2-2; possible D gene TRBD1, 5 bases. Deletions cut 4 bases from V and 0 bases from J, with 6 bases between. Looked up from germline, CDR1 is MNHEY and CDR2 is SVGAGI. The CDR3 runs 14 residues. CDR3 nucleotide sequence: TGTGCCAGCAGTTGGGGCGCGAACACCGGGGAGCTGTTTTTT. It translates to CASSWGANTGELFF.

A single count supports this clone. V and J are TRBV28 and TRBJ2-3, with 7 bases that match TRBD2. Germline assignment: CDR1 MDHEN and CDR2 SYDVKM. With 2 bases clipped from V and 1 base from J, the junction kept 9 bases outside the gene matches. The CDR3 loop spans 17 amino acids. For the CDR3, the DNA is TGTGCCAGCAGTTTAGCCCGCGGGGGATCTCGCACAGATACGCAGTATTTT. It specifies CASSLARGGSRTDTQYF.

The chain employs TRBV28 and TRBJ1-5; D is ambiguous. The ends were cut back, 1 base at V and 0 bases at J, with 13 bases in the middle. CDR3 length equals 17 residues. Looked up from germline, CDR1 is MDHEN and CDR2 is SYDVKM. CDR3 in DNA: TGTGCCAGCAGTTTATCCCCGCGGGGAGTTAGCAATCAGCCCCAGCATTTT. This sequence encodes CASSLSPRGVSNQPQHF.

This clone was seen only once. The V call is TRBV7-3, the J call TRBJ1-2, with 9 bases fitting TRBD1. Germline V CDR1 and CDR2: SGHTA, FQGTGA. The CDR3 totals 16 residues. Germline trimming cut 5 bases from V and 10 bases from J; bases unmatched to any gene: 17. The CDR3 DNA sequence: TGTGCCAGCAGCCCCAGGGGTGGGGACAGGGTGGGTGACTACACCTTC. Protein product: CASSPRGGDRVGDYTF.

This clone was detected once. The chain carries TRBV4-3 and TRBJ1-4; D perhaps matches TRBD1 (5 bases). This CDR3 region has 15 residues. V lost 3 bases to trimming and J lost 5 bases, with 13 bases between them. Germline loops: CDR1 LGHNA, CDR2 YSLEER. The CDR3: CASSQTVGANEKLFF. CDR3 nucleotide sequence: TGCGCCAGCAGCCAGACAGTTGGGGCGAATGAAAAACTGTTTTTT.

This chain connects TRBV14 to TRBJ2-5; TRBD2 is a possible D gene (5 bases). Per germline, CDR1 SGHDN and CDR2 FVKESK. The CDR3 consists of 15 residues. Trimming took 2 bases from V and 2 from J, leaving 12 bases between them. The DNA of the CDR3 is TGTGCCAGCAGCCAACTAACCGGGATACAAGAGACCCAGTACTTC. It encodes CASSQLTGIQETQYF.

V and J are TRBV21-1 and TRBJ1-5. TRBV21-1 is given as a pseudogene. There are 12 residues in the CDR3. The CDR3 coding sequence is TGTGCCAGCAGCAAATCCGATCAGCCCCAGCATTTT. It codes for CASSKSDQPQHF.

The V gene is TRBV28, the J gene TRBJ2-3; possible D gene TRBD2, 7 bases. CDR3 length: 20 residues. V was clipped by 5 bases and J by 0 bases, with 27 bases between them. Germline loops: CDR1 MDHEN, CDR2 SYDVKM. The CDR3 sequence: CASSPTSPGGWRVSTDTQYF. The CDR3 DNA is TGTGCCAGCAGTCCCACCTCCCCGGGGGGCTGGCGGGTTAGCACAGATACGCAGTATTTT.

The chain links TRBV18 to TRBJ1-4; tentative D call: TRBD1 (6 bases). Trimming took 8 bases from V and 0 from J, leaving 25 bases between them. This CDR3 region has 19 residues. CDR1 is KGHSH, CDR2 LQKENI, per germline. The CDR3 region is CASTPGGLRAFATNEKLFF. DNA for the CDR3: TGTGCCAGCACCCCTGGGGGCCTACGAGCGTTTGCAACTAATGAAAAACTGTTTTTT.

The chain couples TRBV30 to TRBJ2-3; 10 bases match TRBD2. The CDR3 is made up of 15 amino acids. The V segment lost 5 bases and the J segment 3 bases; nucleotides outside the gene matches: 8. The V gene's germline CDR1 is GTSNPN and CDR2 SVGIG (reference sequence). The CDR3 loop is CAWRKRGGRTDTQYF. The CDR3 coding sequence is TGTGCCTGGCGGAAGCGGGGGGGCCGAACAGATACGCAGTATTTT.

The genes are TRBV6-1 and TRBJ2-7, with 11 bases identical to TRBD1. Per germline, CDR1 MNHNS and CDR2 SASEGT. V shed 11 bases, J shed 1 base, and the junction held 10 bases outside the gene matches. The CDR3 loop spans 15 amino acids. CDR3 loop: CAASRGTGGSYEQYF. The CDR3 coding sequence is TGTGCCGCCAGCAGAGGGACAGGGGGGTCCTACGAGCAGTACTTC.

The chain is built from TRBV7-2 and TRBJ1-5; weak D call: TRBD1 (5 bases). Germline V lookup: CDR1 SGHTA, CDR2 FQGNSA. CDR3 length equals 13 residues. V was trimmed by 5 bases and J by 11 bases, leaving 16 bases between them. CDR3 protein: CASSLNMGQAQHF. The CDR3, as DNA: TGTGCCAGCAGCCTAAACATGGGGCAGGCCCAGCATTTT.

This rearrangement joins TRBV4-2 to TRBJ1-5; no firm D call. Germline lookup yields CDR1 LGHNA and CDR2 YNFKEQ. The CDR3 contains 15 residues. The V end was cut by 0 bases, the J end by 7 bases, with 13 bases between. The CDR3 protein is CASSQDVSGIQPQHF. CDR3 bases: TGTGCCAGCAGCCAAGATGTGTCCGGGATCCAGCCCCAGCATTTT.

V is TRBV28 and J is TRBJ2-7; the match to TRBD2 covers 11 bases. The CDR3 contains 15 residues. Germline CDR1 MDHEN, CDR2 SYDVKM. V shed 6 bases and J 3 bases; nucleotides not matched to a gene: 7. The CDR3 DNA is TGTGCCAGCAGCCGCTTTAGCGGGAGGGTCTACGAGCAGTACTTC. Protein product: CASSRFSGRVYEQYF.